This is a list of T cell receptor beta chains from one sample in a study of a mutant IDH1 vaccine in newly diagnosed glioma. These receptors are not linked to any known antigen. Using immunoSEQ multiplex PCR, the repertoire was profiled, and TCRdb retains in-frame clones only, with some absent. The sample lists around 35,000 clones; about 86% were seen once. Specimen: PBMCs, collected from a glioma patient whose treatment included an IDH1 peptide vaccine. The receptor source for this set is a man aged 25 to 45 with glioma. Each CDR3 is given with its conserved first and last residue. The D gene is left open where the match is weak. Rows give clone size only sometimes, using once, few, many, or a class for an expanded clone.

cdr3_aa	cdr3_nt	clone_size	d_call	v_call	j_call
CASRQGGIGNTIYF	TGTGCCAGCAGACAAGGCGGGATAGGGAACACCATATATTTT	NA	NA	TRBV11-2	TRBJ1-3
CASSLPLAKGVNEQFF	TGTGCCAGCAGCTTGCCTCTAGCGAAGGGCGTCAATGAGCAGTTCTTC	NA	NA	TRBV5-4	TRBJ2-1
CASKENLATNEKLFF	TGTGCCAGCAAGGAGAACCTTGCAACTAATGAAAAACTGTTTTTT	NA	NA	TRBV2	TRBJ1-4
CASSLAATAYEQYF	TGTGCCAGCAGCTTGGCGGCCACCGCCTACGAGCAGTACTTC	NA	NA	TRBV5-6	TRBJ2-7
CASSLDRGRGTDTQYF	TGTGCCAGCAGCTTAGATCGAGGGCGGGGGACAGATACGCAGTATTTT	NA	TRBD2	TRBV11-3	TRBJ2-3
CASSYPANEQFF	TGTGCCAGTAGTTACCCGGCCAATGAGCAGTTCTTC	NA	NA	TRBV19	TRBJ2-1
CASSLSGGEGYTF	TGTGCCAGCAGTTTATCGGGGGGGGAGGGCTACACCTTC	NA	NA	TRBV28	TRBJ1-2
CAISEYAGRETQYF	TGTGCCATCAGTGAGTACGCGGGCAGGGAGACCCAGTACTTC	NA	NA	TRBV10-3	TRBJ2-5
CAINGGTYYTEAFF	TGTGCCATCAATGGGGGTACTTATTACACTGAAGCTTTCTTT	NA	NA	TRBV10-3	TRBJ1-1
CASSPILEDRGFLNTEAFF	TGTGCCAGCAGCCCCATCCTAGAGGACAGGGGCTTTTTGAACACTGAAGCTTTCTTT	NA	TRBD1	TRBV5-6	TRBJ1-1
CASSETGAVSGELFF	TGTGCCAGTAGTGAGACAGGGGCCGTCTCCGGGGAGCTGTTTTTT	NA	TRBD1	TRBV19	TRBJ2-2
CASRTDRRNTIYF	TGTGCCAGCAGGACGGACAGGAGAAACACCATATATTTT	NA	TRBD1	TRBV6-1	TRBJ1-3
CASSLGGTGELFF	TGTGCCAGCAGCTTAGGGGGGACCGGGGAGCTGTTTTTT	NA	NA	TRBV7-9	TRBJ2-2
CASSVTNDRDGLYEQYF	TGTGCCAGCAGTGTTACTAACGACAGGGATGGTCTCTACGAGCAGTACTTC	few	TRBD1	TRBV28	TRBJ2-7
CASSEVGGRDGYTF	TGTGCCAGCAGTGAAGTGGGGGGGAGGGACGGCTACACCTTC	NA	NA	TRBV6-1	TRBJ1-2
CAISVTRAANTGELFF	TGTGCCATCAGTGTTACCCGGGCTGCGAACACCGGGGAGCTGTTTTTT	NA	NA	TRBV10-3	TRBJ2-2
CASSVDIGGYEQYF	TGTGCCAGCAGCGTAGATATTGGTGGCTACGAGCAGTACTTC	NA	NA	TRBV9	TRBJ2-7
CASSQDFSGVLPNYEQYF	TGCGCCAGCAGCCAAGATTTTAGTGGGGTACTACCAAACTACGAGCAGTACTTC	once	NA	TRBV4-1	TRBJ2-7
CASSEGTGTGELFF	TGTGCCAGCAGTGAAGGGACGGGAACCGGGGAGCTGTTTTTT	NA	NA	TRBV25-1	TRBJ2-2
CASSAASPMGQFF	TGTGCCAGCAGTGCCGCCTCCCCGATGGGGCAGTTCTTC	NA	NA	TRBV25-1	TRBJ2-1
CASSGEGQGINEKLFF	TGTGCCAGCAGTGGGGAAGGACAGGGTATTAATGAAAAACTGTTTTTT	NA	TRBD1	TRBV28	TRBJ1-4
CASSPRTSSTGELFF	TGCGCCAGCAGCCCACGGACTAGCAGCACCGGGGAGCTGTTTTTT	NA	TRBD2	TRBV4-1	TRBJ2-2
CASSQDVLRGSTDTQYF	TGCGCCAGCAGCCAAGATGTTTTACGGGGGAGCACAGATACGCAGTATTTT	NA	NA	TRBV4-3	TRBJ2-3
CAWSGGGMSADTEAFF	TGTGCCTGGAGCGGCGGGGGCATGAGTGCGGACACTGAAGCTTTCTTT	few	NA	TRBV30	TRBJ1-1